This TCR beta chain emerged from a study of T-cell reconstitution after alpha-beta-depleted transplantation in children. Preparation of the TCRbeta library used unique molecular identifiers. TCRdb redid the calling of the PCR reads with MiXCR, one entry per CDR3 protein. The sample lists about 610,000 distinct CDR3 sequences, under 12% occurring once. Germline V gene sequence: CDR1 SQVTM, CDR2 ANQGSEA. The CDR3 runs 13 residues. V was pared by 5 bases and J by 10 bases, with 9 bases of the junction left unmatched. Sequencing was performed on PBMCs from the stem cell graft donor, taken from the stem cell graft. The receptor's source is a human donor who donated a stem cell graft to a child with acute myeloid leukemia. The chain carries TRBV29-1 and TRBJ2-1, with 9 bases that match TRBD2. This CDR3 is CSVRLAGIGEQFF. CDR3 DNA: TGCAGCGTTCGTCTAGCGGGGATCGGGGAGCAGTTCTTC.